The 10 T cell receptor beta chains reported below all come from one sample, sequenced in a study of vaccination and CD4 T cells after COVID-19. Antigen specificity for these receptors is unknown. Oncomine TCR Beta short-read sequencing was applied to DNA from cultured CD4+ T cells. Genomic DNA was isolated from cultured CD4+ T cells. TCRdb re-called the PCR reads through MiXCR, storing one row per CDR3 protein. The sample contains roughly 11,000 distinct CDR3 sequences, 25% to 30% of which appear only once. Stated treatment: 10-day PBMC culture with coronavirus spike peptide pools or control peptides (ViraFEST assay). Harvesting of the unexposed donor's CD4+ T cells predated the COVID-19 pandemic (2011-2018). Sequencing was carried out using CD4+ T cells from blood, cultured in vitro. The source is a human donor in good health.

This clonotype was found a few times. One junction end does not reproduce the germline sequence, and a read error may be involved. This chain connects TRBV7-7 to TRBJ2-5; 16 bases align to TRBD2. Germline V gene lookup returns CDR1 SSHAT and CDR2 FNYEAQ (reference sequence). The CDR3 runs to 18 residues. CDR3 residues: CASSLVGTSGRALETQYF. As DNA, the CDR3 is TGTGCTAGCAGCTTAGTCGGGACTAGCGGGAGGGCCCTGGAGACCCAGTACTTC.

The chain employs TRBV2 and TRBJ1-5; D perhaps matches TRBD1 (5 bases). Per germline, CDR1 SNHLY and CDR2 FYNNEI. The CDR3 loop spans 18 amino acids. The V end was cut by 7 bases, the J end by 0 bases, with 22 bases between. CDR3 DNA sequence: TGTGCCAGCACCTCTGCTCCGGGACCCCCGTATAGCAATCAGCCCCAGCATTTT. Protein: CASTSAPGPPYSNQPQHF.

The chain joins TRBV7-2 to TRBJ2-1, with TRBD2 as a possible D gene (6 bases). With 5 bases removed from V and 7 bases from J, the gap between germline ends came to 12 bases. The CDR3 is 13 residues long. Germline V gene lookup returns CDR1 SGHTA and CDR2 FQGNSA. CDR3 region: CASSADYGNEQFF. CDR3 nucleotide sequence: TGTGCCAGCAGCGCGGACTATGGGAATGAGCAGTTCTTC.

Notes on this clonotype: A much bigger clone sits one base away, suggesting this may be a read error. The V and J genes are TRBV6-5 and TRBJ1-6; weak D call: TRBD1 (5 bases). Trimming pared 4 bases from V and 7 bases from J, leaving 14 bases between. CDR3 size: 15 residues. Germline CDR1 reads MNHEY; CDR2 reads SVGAGI. The DNA for the CDR3 is TGTGCCAGCAGTTCCCGGGACGGCGAGAATTCACCCCTCCACTTT. Translation: CASSSRDGENSPLHF.

V and J are TRBV20-1 and TRBJ2-5; D gene ambiguous. The CDR3 runs 13 residues. V lost 4 bases, J lost 0 bases, and 9 bases lay in between. The germline CDR1 and CDR2 sequences are DFQATT and SNEGSKA (reference sequence). CDR3 in amino acids: CSATDQYQETQYF. The CDR3 DNA is TGCAGTGCTACGGACCAGTACCAAGAGACCCAGTACTTC.

The CDR3 nucleotides read TGTGCCAGCAGCCCCAGGGCGATGAGTGAGCAGTTCTTC. This gives the protein CASSPRAMSEQFF. The rearrangement joins TRBV27 to TRBJ2-1; D might be TRBD1 (5 bases). The germline V and J ends were trimmed by 6 bases and 9 bases, with 15 bases remaining between them. The germline V gene encodes CDR1 MNHEY and CDR2 SMNVEV (reference sequence). This CDR3 is built from 13 residues.

The chain is built from TRBV27 and TRBJ1-6; maybe TRBD1 (6 bases). This CDR3 region has 14 residues. From germline, CDR1 is MNHEY and CDR2 SMNVEV (reference sequence). V lost 8 bases and J lost 3, with 11 bases in between. This CDR3 is CASGQQGYNSPLHF. In DNA form, the CDR3 reads TGTGCCAGCGGACAACAGGGCTATAATTCACCCCTCCACTTT.

In this sample, this clonotype turned up a few times. This chain joins TRBV27 and TRBJ1-5, with D possibly TRBD1 on 5 matching bases. The CDR3 runs to 15 residues. Germline CDR1 reads MNHEY; CDR2 reads SMNVEV (reference sequence). V gave up 2 bases and J gave up 2 bases, with 10 bases separating them. In DNA, the CDR3 is TGTGCCAGCAGTTTAGGGGGGATCGGCAATCAGCCCCAGCATTTT. Translation: CASSLGGIGNQPQHF.

The gene calls are TRBV28 and TRBJ2-2, with D unresolved. The V gene lost 7 bases and the J gene lost 6 bases, with 9 bases spanning the gap. Germline-derived CDR1 and CDR2 are MDHEN and SYDVKM. This CDR3 is 12 amino acids long. The CDR3 bases are TGTGCCAGCACCCGAGGACCCGGGGAGCTGTTTTTT. Translation gives CASTRGPGELFF.

The chain joins TRBV5-1 to TRBJ1-5; TRBD1 agrees at 7 bases. Looked up from germline, CDR1 is SGHRS and CDR2 is YFSETQ. The ends lost 4 bases at V and 2 bases at J; junction bases unmatched: 9. The CDR3 is 16 amino acids. CDR3 in DNA: TGCGCCAGCAGCCCAGGGGGACCTAGTGGCAATCAGCCCCAGCATTTT. It is translated as CASSPGGPSGNQPQHF.